The entry below gives a single TCR beta chain sequence along with its context. Its antigen is unknown. The record originates from a study of chemoradiotherapy in HPV16-positive cancers. Study-wide results and caveats: The functional HPV-specific definition rests on just two HPV16-positive patients. Non-HPV-specific T cells did not expand in tumors during treatment, whereas candidate HPV-specific clones and E7-related motifs did.

Trimming stripped 3 bases from V and 2 bases from J, with 7 bases between. Germline assignment: CDR1 SQVTM and CDR2 ANQGSEA. CDR3 size: 12 residues. Profiled with immunoSEQ multiplex PCR; TCRdb holds only in-frame clones, not every one. This table has 15,000 or so clones, just over 90% appearing once. The sample was blood, taken from a patient who underwent chemoradiotherapy. The rearrangement joins TRBV29-1 to TRBJ1-1; TRBD1 might be the D (5 bases). This TCR was recovered from a human donor with HPV-associated anogenital cancer. The CDR3 DNA follows: TGCAGCGTTGAGACAGATAACACTGAAGCTTTCTTT. Amino acid sequence: CSVETDNTEAFF. The variable domain in full, completed from reference TRBV29-1 and TRBJ1-1, reads SAVISQKPSRDICQRGTSLTIQCQVDSQVTMMFWYRQQPGQSLTLIATANQGSEATYESGFVIDKFPISRPNLTFSTLTVSNMSPEDSSIYLCSVETDNTEAFFGQGTRLTVV.